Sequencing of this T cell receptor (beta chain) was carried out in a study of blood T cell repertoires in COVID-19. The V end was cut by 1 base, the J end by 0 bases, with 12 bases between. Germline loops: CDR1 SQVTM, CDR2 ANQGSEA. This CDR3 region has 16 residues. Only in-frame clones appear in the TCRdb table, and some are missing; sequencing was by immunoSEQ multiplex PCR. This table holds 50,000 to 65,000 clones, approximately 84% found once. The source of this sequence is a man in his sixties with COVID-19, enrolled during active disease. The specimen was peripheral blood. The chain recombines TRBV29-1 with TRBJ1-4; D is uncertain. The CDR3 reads CSVEGGKSATNEKLFF. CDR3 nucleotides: TGCAGCGTTGAAGGAGGCAAGAGTGCAACTAATGAAAAACTGTTTTTT. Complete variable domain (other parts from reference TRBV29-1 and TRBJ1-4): SAVISQKPSRDICQRGTSLTIQCQVDSQVTMMFWYRQQPGQSLTLIATANQGSEATYESGFVIDKFPISRPNLTFSTLTVSNMSPEDSSIYLCSVEGGKSATNEKLFFGSGTQLSVL.